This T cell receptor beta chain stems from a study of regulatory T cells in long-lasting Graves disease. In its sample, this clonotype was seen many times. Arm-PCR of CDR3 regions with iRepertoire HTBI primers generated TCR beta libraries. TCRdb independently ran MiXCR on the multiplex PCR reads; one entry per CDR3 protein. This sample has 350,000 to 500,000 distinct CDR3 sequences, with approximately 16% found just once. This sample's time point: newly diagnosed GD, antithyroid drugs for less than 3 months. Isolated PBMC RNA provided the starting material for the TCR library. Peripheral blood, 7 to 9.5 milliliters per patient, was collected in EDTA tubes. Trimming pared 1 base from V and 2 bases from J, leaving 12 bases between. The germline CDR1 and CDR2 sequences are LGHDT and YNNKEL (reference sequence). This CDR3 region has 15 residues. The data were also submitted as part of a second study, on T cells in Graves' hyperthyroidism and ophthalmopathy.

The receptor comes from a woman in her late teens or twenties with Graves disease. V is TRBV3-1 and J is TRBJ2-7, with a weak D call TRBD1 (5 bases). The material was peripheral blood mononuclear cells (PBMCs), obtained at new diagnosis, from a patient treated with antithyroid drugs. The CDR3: CASSQVDTGPYEQYF. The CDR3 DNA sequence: TGTGCCAGCAGCCAAGTGGATACAGGACCCTACGAGCAGTACTTC.